The 15 T cell receptor beta chains below come from one sample, sequenced in a study of T-cell memory formation after mild COVID-19. TCRdb re-analysed the 5' RACE reads in MiXCR, keeping a single row per CDR3 protein. The repertoire holds roughly 450,000 distinct CDR3 sequences, with about 20% as singletons. Sequencing used PBMCs or a T cell subset sorted from them (not recorded which). These receptors came from an adult woman who had mild COVID-19 (a few samples of this study predate the infection). Cell type and time point are not known.

This sequence joins TRBV12-3 or TRBV12-4 and TRBJ2-1; no definite D call. V was clipped by 5 bases and J by 5 bases, with 10 bases between them. This CDR3 has 13 residues. The CDR3 nucleotides are TGTGCCAGCAGTCTGAGATCGAACAATGAGCAGTTCTTC. It specifies CASSLRSNNEQFF.

The chain is built from TRBV7-2 and TRBJ2-7; TRBD1 matches at 7 bases. The CDR3 consists of 18 residues. Germline V gene lookup returns CDR1 SGHTA and CDR2 FQGNSA. V lost 4 bases to trimming and J lost 9 bases; unmatched junction nucleotides: 24. The CDR3 region is CASSYRILPGQSRVGQYF. CDR3 bases: TGTGCCAGCAGCTACAGAATCTTACCGGGACAGTCGCGCGTCGGGCAGTACTTC.

The chain combines TRBV6-5 with TRBJ1-1, with a weak D call TRBD1 (5 bases). V was pared by 9 bases and J by 1 base, with 12 bases between. CDR3 length: 13 amino acids. Germline loops: CDR1 MNHEY, CDR2 SVGAGI. CDR3 coding DNA: TGTGCCAGTCGCCCTAGGGGGAACACTGAAGCTTTCTTT. Translation gives CASRPRGNTEAFF.

The V and J genes are TRBV30 and TRBJ2-1; either TRBD1 or TRBD2 may supply D (5 bases each). The CDR3 is made up of 15 amino acids. Trimming removed 4 bases at V and 0 bases at J, with 13 bases between. CDR1 is GTSNPN and CDR2 is SVGIG in the germline V gene (reference sequence). The CDR3 DNA follows: TGTGCCTGGACTCGGGGCCAAAGCTCCTACAATGAGCAGTTCTTC. It specifies CAWTRGQSSYNEQFF. The full variable domain, completed using reference TRBV30 and TRBJ2-1, is SQTIHQWPATLVQPVGSPLSLECTVEGTSNPNLYWYRQAAGRGLQLLFYSVGIGQISSEVPQNLSASRPQDRQFILSSKKLLLSDSGFYLCAWTRGQSSYNEQFFGPGTRLTVL.

The V and J genes are TRBV29-1 and TRBJ2-7, with D perhaps TRBD2 (6 bases). Trimming left V 6 bases short and J 6 bases short, with 15 bases between. The CDR3 is made up of 12 amino acids. Germline assignment: CDR1 SQVTM and CDR2 ANQGSEA. The CDR3 is CSVEGVPGEQYF. CDR3 DNA sequence: TGCAGCGTGGAGGGAGTACCGGGCGAGCAGTACTTC.

The chain uses TRBV5-6 and TRBJ2-3; 12 bases line up with TRBD2. Trimming cost V 4 bases and J 6 bases; bases outside gene matches: 6. CDR3 size: 15 residues. Germline-derived CDR1 and CDR2 are SGHDT and YYEEEE. The CDR3: CASSRLAGAWDTQYF. The CDR3 DNA is TGTGCCAGCAGCCGACTAGCGGGGGCGTGGGATACGCAGTATTTT.

This clonotype was observed a handful of times. This sequence joins TRBV6-5 and TRBJ2-7, with unresolved D. Trimming removed 2 bases from V and 3 bases from J, with 11 bases in between. CDR1 and CDR2 from the germline V gene are MNHEY and SVGAGI. There are 14 residues in the CDR3. The chain's CDR3 is CASSYSDPYYEQYF. DNA of the CDR3: TGTGCCAGCAGTTACAGTGACCCATACTACGAGCAGTACTTC.

The J gene is TRBJ1-6, the V gene TRBV12-3 or TRBV12-4; D is possibly TRBD1 (6 bases). V gave up 6 bases and J gave up 12 bases, with 18 bases separating them. This CDR3 has 14 amino acids. CDR3 bases: TGTGCCAGCAGCTACAAGCCGGGGGCTAAACCCCTCCACTTT. Translated, it gives CASSYKPGAKPLHF.

This clonotype was seen more than once but under ten times. The chain is built from TRBV19 and TRBJ2-7, with D perhaps TRBD1 (6 bases). V gave up 4 bases and J gave up 1 base, with 20 bases separating them. Germline-derived CDR1 and CDR2 are LNHDA and SQIVND (reference sequence). CDR3 length: 17 residues. The CDR3 bases are TGTGCCAGTAGTAGAGGACAGCTCTCCTGGGGGTCCTACGAGCAGTACTTC. Its protein is CASSRGQLSWGSYEQYF.

This clonotype was detected many times. The J gene is TRBJ2-7, the V gene TRBV5-1; 10 nucleotides align to TRBD1. Unmatched junction bases numbered 4, after V lost 0 bases and J lost 4 bases. Germline V gene sequence: CDR1 SGHRS, CDR2 YFSETQ. The CDR3 sequence is 15 residues long. The CDR3 DNA is TGCGCCAGCAGCTTGGTCGGGACAGGGGATTACGAGCAGTACTTC. It codes for CASSLVGTGDYEQYF.

On this clonotype itself: One end of the junction does not line up with germline, which may come from a read error. This rearrangement joins TRBV13 to TRBJ1-5; perhaps TRBD1 as D (6 bases). CDR1 is PRHDT, CDR2 FYEKMQ, per germline (reference sequence). The CDR3 is made up of 12 amino acids. The CDR3 DNA reads as TGTGCCAGCAGCCGACAGGACCAGCTCCAGCATTTT. It encodes CASSRQDQLQHF.

The gene calls are TRBV6-2 or TRBV6-3 and TRBJ1-6; D ambiguous. The ends were cut back, 4 bases at V and 9 bases at J, with 16 bases in the middle. CDR3 size: 15 residues. CDR1 and CDR2 from the germline V gene are MNHEY and SVGEGT. The CDR3 region is CASSWARDIGSPLHF. DNA for the CDR3: TGTGCCAGCAGTTGGGCTAGAGACATCGGTTCACCCCTCCACTTT.

The chain combines TRBV19 with TRBJ1-1, with 10 nucleotides matching TRBD1. In germline, CDR1 is LNHDA, CDR2 SQIVND (reference sequence). The CDR3 is 15 residues long. J lost 3 bases, V lost 9 bases, and 10 bases had no gene match. The CDR3 DNA is TGTGCCAGCATTTCCGGGACAGGGGTATACACTGAAGCTTTCTTT. This encodes CASISGTGVYTEAFF.

The chain couples TRBV3-1 to TRBJ1-4; a weak D match, TRBD1 (5 bases). The CDR3 totals 13 residues. V lost 6 bases and J lost 8, with 13 bases in between. Germline-derived CDR1 and CDR2 are LGHDT and YNNKEL (reference sequence). DNA of the CDR3: TGTGCCAGCAGTCGGGGCATCGGGGAAAAACTGTTTTTT. It specifies CASSRGIGEKLFF.

The CDR3 loop reads CASSAGSGWETQYF. The CDR3 DNA sequence: TGTGCCAGCAGTGCGGGGTCGGGTTGGGAGACCCAGTACTTC. The V call is TRBV25-1, the J call TRBJ2-5, with D tentatively TRBD2 (5 bases). The V gene lost 4 bases and the J gene lost 5 bases, with 14 bases spanning the gap. The CDR3 spans 14 residues. Per the germline V gene, CDR1 is MGHDK and CDR2 is SYGVNS.